This T cell receptor beta chain was found in a study of blood T cell repertoires in COVID-19. The assay was immunoSEQ multiplex PCR, and TCRdb's table has in-frame clones only and misses some. The sample records under 200,000 clones, 65% to 85% being singletons. Sequencing input: peripheral blood. This receptor was identified in a woman aged 55-69 years with acute or convalescent COVID-19.

The CDR3: CASSPGRRDGYTF. DNA of the CDR3: TGTGCCAGCAGCCCTGGCCGGCGGGATGGCTACACCTTC. This chain links TRBV5-4 with TRBJ1-2; D is undetermined. V was pared by 4 bases and J by 6 bases, with 13 bases between. Germline assignment: CDR1 SGHNT and CDR2 YYREEE (reference sequence). This CDR3 has 13 amino acids.